These T cell receptor beta chains were read from a single sample in a study of beta chain features in type 1 diabetes. Some clones are missing from TCRdb's copy, which holds only in-frame ones; the method was immunoSEQ multiplex PCR. The repertoire includes around 45,000 clones, roughly 48% of them detected once, and 0.1% to 0.15% sits in the top ten. Specimen: stem cell memory CD4+ T cells from blood. These receptors were obtained from a man aged 25 to 40 with type 1 diabetes. Both conserved end residues are part of each CDR3. The order of the fields is D gene, J gene, V gene, clone size, CDR3 protein, CDR3 DNA. The D gene is left open where the match is weak. The listing skips clone size in some rows; elsewhere it reads once, few, many or a size class.

TRBD1 TRBJ1-1 TRBV19 NA CASSDRVGTEAFF TGTGCCAGTAGTGACAGGGTAGGGACTGAAGCTTTCTTT
NA TRBJ1-1 TRBV6-5 few CASSYSSSGGDTEAFF TGTGCCAGCAGTTACTCGTCCTCGGGAGGGGACACTGAAGCTTTCTTT
TRBD1 TRBJ1-2 TRBV28 NA CASSLGDRRYGYTF TGTGCCAGCAGTTTGGGGGACAGGAGATATGGCTACACCTTC
TRBD2 TRBJ2-7 TRBV7-6 NA CAISLGRTSEQYF TGTGCCATCAGCTTAGGAAGGACTAGTGAGCAGTACTTC
NA TRBJ2-3 TRBV14 few CASSSGRRVISDTQYF TGTGCCAGCAGTTCCGGACGGCGGGTCATTTCAGATACGCAGTATTTT
TRBD2 TRBJ2-1 TRBV11-2 few CASSLTSGYDEQFF TGTGCCAGCAGCTTAACTAGCGGGTATGATGAGCAGTTCTTC
NA TRBJ2-7 TRBV18 NA CASSPRQSSYEQYF TGTGCCAGCTCACCCCGACAGAGCTCCTACGAGCAGTACTTC
TRBD1 TRBJ1-2 TRBV5-4 NA CASSLVDRVKGGYTF TGTGCCAGCAGCTTGGTGGACAGGGTAAAGGGCGGCTACACCTTC
NA TRBJ2-5 TRBV5-1 NA CASSSPSLGGETQYF TGCGCCAGCAGCTCTCCTAGCTTAGGGGGTGAGACCCAGTACTTC
NA TRBJ2-3 TRBV7-9 NA CASSLVGTSTDTQYF TGTGCCAGCAGCTTAGTAGGGACATCCACAGATACGCAGTATTTT
TRBD2 TRBJ2-7 TRBV6-5 NA CASSYSIAGGYEQYF TGTGCCAGCAGTTACTCGATCGCGGGAGGATACGAGCAGTACTTC
NA TRBJ2-7 TRBV6-6 NA CASSYSRGSSYEQYF TGTGCCAGCAGTTACTCGCGGGGAAGCTCCTACGAGCAGTACTTC
TRBD1 TRBJ2-7 TRBV18 NA CASSGQAAYEQYF TGTGCCAGCTCCGGACAGGCGGCCTACGAGCAGTACTTC
NA TRBJ1-2 TRBV28 once CASSLLAASNYGYTF TGTGCCAGCAGTTTGCTGGCGGCCTCTAACTATGGCTACACCTTC
TRBD2 TRBJ2-1 TRBV2 NA CASSASLAGGREQFF TGTGCCAGCAGTGCGTCGCTAGCGGGAGGGAGGGAGCAGTTCTTC
NA TRBJ2-7 TRBV5-6 NA CASSLSRLTYEQYF TGTGCCAGCAGCTTGTCGCGGTTGACCTACGAGCAGTACTTC
NA TRBJ2-3 TRBV28 NA CASSLGRSRDTQYF TGTGCCAGCAGTTTAGGGAGGTCCCGGGATACGCAGTATTTT
NA TRBJ1-3 TRBV2 once CASSAGFGGNTIYF TGTGCCAGCAGTGCCGGGTTCGGTGGAAACACCATATATTTT
TRBD2 TRBJ2-7 TRBV9 NA CASSELVSGSPYEQYF TGTGCCAGCAGCGAACTAGTAAGCGGGAGCCCCTACGAGCAGTACTTC
TRBD1 TRBJ1-1 TRBV28 NA CASSPFRGRNTEAFF TGTGCCAGCAGCCCATTCAGGGGGCGGAACACTGAAGCTTTCTTT
TRBD1 TRBJ2-3 TRBV6-5 NA CASSYRGRITDTQYF TGTGCCAGCAGTTACAGGGGGCGAATCACAGATACGCAGTATTTT
TRBD2 TRBJ2-6 TRBV5-4 NA CASSSGGRGSGANVLTF TGTGCCAGCAGCTCGGGGGGAAGGGGATCTGGGGCCAACGTCCTGACTTTC
TRBD1 TRBJ2-7 TRBV7-9 NA CASSVEFRTGSRFSYEQYF TGTGCCAGCAGCGTAGAGTTTAGGACAGGATCACGTTTCTCCTACGAGCAGTACTTC
NA TRBJ2-2 TRBV7-2 NA CASSLAVNTGELFF TGTGCCAGCAGCTTAGCTGTAAACACCGGGGAGCTGTTTTTT
TRBD2 TRBJ2-2 TRBV18 NA CASSLGLAGVIGELFF TGTGCCAGCTCACTAGGACTAGCGGGAGTCATCGGGGAGCTGTTTTTT
NA TRBJ2-7 TRBV7-9 NA CASSLDYLEQYF TGTGCCAGCAGCTTAGATTATCTCGAGCAGTACTTC
NA TRBJ2-1 TRBV7-9 few CASSLLRGSSYNEQFF TGTGCCAGCAGCTTACTTCGGGGTAGCTCCTACAATGAGCAGTTCTTC
TRBD2 TRBJ2-2 TRBV23-1 NA CASSQPTSGVTGELFF TGCGCCAGCAGTCAGCCCACTAGCGGGGTCACCGGGGAGCTGTTTTTT
NA TRBJ1-5 TRBV28 few CASSSLSQHF TGTGCCAGCAGCTCCCTTTCCCAGCATTTT
NA TRBJ2-1 TRBV5-1 NA CASSLEPSSYNEQFF TGCGCCAGCAGCTTGGAGCCTAGCTCCTACAATGAGCAGTTCTTC
TRBD1 TRBJ2-1 TRBV7-9 NA CASSVPGQGHNEQFF TGTGCCAGCAGCGTACCGGGACAGGGACACAATGAGCAGTTCTTC
TRBD1 TRBJ2-3 TRBV14 few CASSQERDRGSDTQYF TGTGCCAGCAGCCAAGAAAGGGACAGGGGGTCAGATACGCAGTATTTT
NA TRBJ1-2 TRBV6-1 NA CASPNRGYTF TGTGCCAGCCCCAACAGAGGCTACACCTTC
TRBD1 TRBJ1-5 TRBV10-2 NA CASSPQGLNQPQHF TGCGCCAGCAGTCCACAGGGGTTGAATCAGCCCCAGCATTTT
NA TRBJ1-2 TRBV27 once CASSFSFILRDRRSYGYTF TGTGCCAGCAGTTTTTCATTTATTCTCCGGGATAGGCGCTCCTATGGCTACACCTTC
TRBD2 TRBJ2-1 TRBV7-3 few CASSQGLAGAYEQFF TGTGCCAGCAGCCAAGGGCTAGCGGGAGCCTATGAGCAGTTCTTC
NA TRBJ2-1 TRBV9 NA CASSVATGAPFF NA
TRBD1 TRBJ1-2 TRBV5-1 NA CASTLGGTGDYGYTF TGCGCCAGCACGCTTGGTGGGACAGGGGACTATGGCTACACCTTC
NA TRBJ2-1 TRBV30 once CAWTPGTYNNEQFF TGTGCCTGGACCCCCGGGACTTACAACAATGAGCAGTTCTTC
NA TRBJ2-1 TRBV5-1 NA CASSLDLLVGGSYNEQFF TGCGCCAGCAGCTTGGATCTCCTAGTAGGCGGCTCCTACAATGAGCAGTTCTTC
NA TRBJ1-2 TRBV15 NA CATSTRERGSGYGYTF TGTGCCACCAGCACACGGGAGAGGGGAAGTGGCTATGGCTACACCTTC
TRBD1 TRBJ2-7 TRBV30 NA CAWSVLSGGSEQYF TGTGCCTGGAGTGTACTTTCAGGGGGCTCCGAGCAGTACTTC
NA TRBJ2-7 TRBV27 few CASSFRRDEQYF TGTGCCAGCAGTTTCCGCAGGGACGAGCAGTACTTC
NA TRBJ2-1 TRBV14 few CASSQEGGYNEQFF TGTGCCAGCAGCCAAGAGGGGGGATACAATGAGCAGTTCTTC
TRBD2 TRBJ2-1 TRBV4-1 few CASSSFSGSTYNEQFF TGCGCCAGCAGCTCCTTCAGCGGGAGTACCTACAATGAGCAGTTCTTC
TRBD2 TRBJ2-7 TRBV11-2 NA CASSLGGAGPSYEQYF TGTGCCAGCAGCTTAGGGGGAGCGGGGCCCTCCTACGAGCAGTACTTC
TRBD2 TRBJ2-3 TRBV15 NA CATSRSRLAGVLDTQYF TGTGCCACCAGCAGATCCAGACTAGCGGGAGTGTTGGATACGCAGTATTTT
NA TRBJ1-1 TRBV5-1 few CASSLVEASGTEAFF TGCGCCAGCAGCTTGGTGGAGGCATCGGGCACTGAAGCTTTCTTT
TRBD1 TRBJ2-7 TRBV30 NA CAWSPTGGGQYF TGTGCCTGGAGCCCCACAGGGGGCGGACAGTACTTC
TRBD2 TRBJ2-1 TRBV19 few CASRPSGTYYYNEQFF TGTGCCAGTAGACCTAGCGGGACCTACTATTACAATGAGCAGTTCTTC
NA TRBJ1-5 TRBV5-1 few CASSLQGVSNQPQHF TGCGCCAGCAGCTTACAGGGAGTTAGCAATCAGCCCCAGCATTTT
TRBD1 TRBJ1-1 TRBV5-4 few CASSLGGQEAFF TGTGCCAGCAGCTTGGGGGGACAGGAAGCTTTCTTT
TRBD1 TRBJ2-6 TRBV2 NA CARGQGGSGANVLTF TGTGCCAGAGGACAGGGTGGGTCTGGGGCCAACGTCCTGACTTTC
TRBD2 TRBJ2-7 TRBV6-5 NA CASSLTSAHPYEQYF TGTGCCAGCAGCCTTACTAGCGCACACCCCTACGAGCAGTACTTC
NA TRBJ1-1 TRBV7-9 few CASSPRQVGAEAFF TGTGCCAGCAGCCCACGACAGGTCGGCGCTGAAGCTTTCTTT
TRBD1 TRBJ2-6 TRBV19 few CASNPGQGRSGANVLTF TGTGCCAGTAATCCGGGACAGGGACGATCGGGGGCCAACGTCCTGACTTTC
TRBD2 TRBJ2-5 TRBV5-1 NA CASSGRTSGRVETQYF TGCGCCAGCAGCGGACGCACTAGCGGGAGGGTAGAGACCCAGTACTTC
TRBD2 TRBJ2-7 TRBV11-2 few CASSFTSGLTTYEQYF TGTGCCAGCAGCTTCACTAGCGGGCTAACCACCTACGAGCAGTACTTC
NA TRBJ1-1 TRBV7-9 few CASSTAGTSRAFF TGTGCCAGCAGCACGGCAGGGACAAGTCGGGCTTTCTTT
TRBD1 TRBJ2-7 TRBV18 few CASHRDSSYEQYF TGTGCCAGCCACCGGGACAGCTCCTACGAGCAGTACTTC